This T cell receptor (beta chain) was captured in a study of blood T cell repertoires in COVID-19. Turning to the study itself: COVID-19 samples, acute and convalescent, were from the United States, Italy and Spain. PBMCs, B-cell-depleted T cells, or T cells were the source of the cDNA or gDNA that made up the material.

Per the original methods: Quantification of nucleated cells was approximated via reference gene primer amplification. Clones were sequenced by immunoSEQ multiplex PCR, and TCRdb holds only the in-frame ones, with some missing. That table gives V, J and clone size, and the DNA gave D and trimming. Among about 140,000 clones listed, roughly 84% were seen once. This clone was counted a single time. V shed 2 bases and J 7 bases; nucleotides not matched to a gene: 13. The germline gives CDR1 SGHNT, CDR2 YENEEA. CDR3 length equals 16 residues. Material: peripheral blood. The TCR sequence derives from a man aged 60 to 75 with active or convalescent COVID-19. This chain links TRBV11-3 with TRBJ1-1; 7 bases are shared with TRBD1. CDR3 sequence reads: CASSLRSGGWGVEAFF. The CDR3 DNA sequence: TGTGCCAGCAGCTTACGGTCAGGGGGTTGGGGGGTTGAAGCTTTCTTT.